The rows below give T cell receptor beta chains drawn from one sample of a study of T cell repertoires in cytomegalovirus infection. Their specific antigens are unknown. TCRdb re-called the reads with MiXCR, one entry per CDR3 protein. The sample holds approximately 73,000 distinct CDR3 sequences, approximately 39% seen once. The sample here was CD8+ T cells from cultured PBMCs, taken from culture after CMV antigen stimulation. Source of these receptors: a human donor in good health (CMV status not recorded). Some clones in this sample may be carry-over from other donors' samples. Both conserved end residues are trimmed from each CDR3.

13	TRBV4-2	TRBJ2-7	ASSQENSRPYEQY
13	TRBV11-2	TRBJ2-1	ASSLAWNTYNEQF
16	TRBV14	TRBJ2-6	ASSQDPPLYSGANVLT
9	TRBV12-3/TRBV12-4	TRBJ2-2	ASSPSGELF
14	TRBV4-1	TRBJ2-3	ASSLGGGPYTDTQY
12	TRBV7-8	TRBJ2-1	ASSIRQGMDEQF
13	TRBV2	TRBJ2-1	ASSERGALGDEQF
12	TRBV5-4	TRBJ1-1	ASSPDPMNTEAF
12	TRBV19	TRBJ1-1	ASSPGPAAAEAF
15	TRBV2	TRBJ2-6	ASRGTGVYSGANVLT
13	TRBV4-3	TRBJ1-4	ASSQEPVKNEKLF
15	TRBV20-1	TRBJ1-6	SARPWDSIADNSPLH
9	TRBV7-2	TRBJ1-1	ATPSGGEAF
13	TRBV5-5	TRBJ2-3	ASSHRGQKTDTQY
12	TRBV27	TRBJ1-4	ASSPGQNYEKLF
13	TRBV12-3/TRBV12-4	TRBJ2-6	ASTEVISGANVLT
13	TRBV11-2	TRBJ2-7	ASSFGSEGPYEQY
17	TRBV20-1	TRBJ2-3	SAKCPGHLTDTPTDTQY
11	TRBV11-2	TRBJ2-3	ASSPEVTDTQY
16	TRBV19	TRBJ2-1	ASRDRGSAGGPADEQF
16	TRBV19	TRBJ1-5	ASSIENPGLLENQPQH
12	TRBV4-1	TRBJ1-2	ASSQGETGYGYT
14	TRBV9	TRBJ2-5	ASSATYRGHRETQY
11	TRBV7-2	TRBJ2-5	ASSLVVGETQY
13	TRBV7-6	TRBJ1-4	ASSGTLTTNEKLF
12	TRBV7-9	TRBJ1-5	ASSPGGVNQPQH
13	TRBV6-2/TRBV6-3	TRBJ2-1	ASSIERGTYNEQF
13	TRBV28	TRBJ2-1	ASSSIRRQGYEQF
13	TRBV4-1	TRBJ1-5	ASSQGAGGNQPQH
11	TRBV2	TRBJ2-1	ASAEGGLLEQF
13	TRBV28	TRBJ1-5	ASSHDRGHNQPQH
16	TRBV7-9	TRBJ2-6	ASSDGSQGSSGANVLT
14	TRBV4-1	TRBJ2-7	ASSQTGTGKSYEQY
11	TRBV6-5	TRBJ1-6	ASSPTNNSPLH
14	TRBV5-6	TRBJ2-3	ASSLGTGVSTDTQY
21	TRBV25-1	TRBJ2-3	ASSEFFTVPDRGSLRPTDTQY
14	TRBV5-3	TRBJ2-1	ARSSRLASPRGEQF
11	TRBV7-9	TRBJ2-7	ASSTSTAYEQY
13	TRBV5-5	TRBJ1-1	ASSLEWGVGTEAF
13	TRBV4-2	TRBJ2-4	ASSHHEEGLNIQY
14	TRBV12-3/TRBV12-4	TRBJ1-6	ASSNTQGVVNSPLH
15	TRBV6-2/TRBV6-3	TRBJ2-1	ASSFELAGNFDNEQF
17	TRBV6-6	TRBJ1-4	ASSPGRRSAVATNEKLF
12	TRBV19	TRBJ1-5	ASSPTLTNQPQH
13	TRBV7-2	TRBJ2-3	ASSLGLAHTDTQY
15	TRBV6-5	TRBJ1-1	ASSYSQGRGVGTEAF
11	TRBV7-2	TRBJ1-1	ASSLTTGGVAF
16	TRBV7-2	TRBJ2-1	ASSLALGTSYPLGEQF
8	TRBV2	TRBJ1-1	ATQAPEAF
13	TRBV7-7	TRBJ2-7	ASSLARGPGHEQY
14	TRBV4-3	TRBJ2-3	ASSQEPSGSPDTQY
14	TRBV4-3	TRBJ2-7	ASSQGTGQGAYEQY
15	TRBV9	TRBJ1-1	ASSVAPQGPWGTEAF
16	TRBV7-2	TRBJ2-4	ASSMSPGQGVAKNIQY
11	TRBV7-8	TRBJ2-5	ASSLRRVETQY
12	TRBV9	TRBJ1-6	ASSVGGQGQPLH
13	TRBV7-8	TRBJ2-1	ASSFGWGRYNEQF
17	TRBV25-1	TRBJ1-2	ASSEYYTADRGTSNGYT
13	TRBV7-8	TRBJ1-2	ASSLQRTDPSGYT
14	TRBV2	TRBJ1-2	ASSEAHIPTNYGYT